The present T cell receptor beta chain was sequenced within a study of blood T cell repertoires in COVID-19. Background on the study: Specimens from acute and convalescent COVID-19 originated in the United States, Italy and Spain.

Per the authors' pipeline: Researchers report that nucleated cell counts were estimated from reference gene primer amplification. Libraries were prepared by immunoSEQ multiplex PCR; TCRdb keeps only in-frame clonotypes and omits some of them. V, J and clone size are those of that table, while D and trimming were read from the DNA. The table includes 200,000 to 250,000 clones, over 60% detected once. Germline CDR1 MNHNS, CDR2 SASEGT. The CDR3 length is 19 residues. V gave up 1 base and J gave up 1 base; unmatched junction bases: 10. The clonotype originates from a woman between 65 and 79 years old with acute or convalescent COVID-19. Source material: peripheral blood. The gene calls are TRBV6-1 and TRBJ2-4, with 10 bases fitting TRBD2. In nucleotides, the CDR3 is TGTGCCAGCAGTGAAGACAGCGGGGGGGCCTCGTTGGCCAAAAACATTCAGTACTTC. Its protein product is CASSEDSGGASLAKNIQYF.